This T cell receptor (beta chain) comes out of a study of blood T cell repertoires in COVID-19. Ages ranged from roughly 18 to 95 years, with residence in around 24 US areas. Clinical histories supplied by participants themselves formed the basis of cohort assignment. This CDR3 comprises 17 residues. V lost 4 bases and J 3 bases, leaving 23 bases between the germline ends. Germline lookup yields CDR1 SGDLS and CDR2 YYNGEE. Per the authors' pipeline: Reference gene primers were amplified, and this amplification served to estimate nucleated cell counts. Sequenced by immunoSEQ multiplex PCR; TCRdb stores in-frame clones only, minus some. V, J and clone size were drawn from that table, and D and trimming were deduced from the DNA. The sample shows around 220,000 clones, roughly 87% of them seen only once.

The chain is built from TRBV9 and TRBJ2-7, with D perhaps matching TRBD1 (6 bases). The clonotype originates from a woman in her twenties or thirties with acute COVID-19. Sequenced input: PBMCs or T cells enriched from blood (not recorded which). CDR3 amino acids: CASSPSPGGSLDYEQYF. CDR3 coding DNA: TGTGCCAGCAGCCCCTCCCCTGGGGGCTCGCTGGACTACGAGCAGTACTTC.